One sample yielded the 11 T cell receptor beta chains listed below, sequenced in a study of blood T cell repertoires in COVID-19. Using immunoSEQ multiplex PCR, the repertoire was profiled, and TCRdb retains in-frame clones only, with some absent. This sample has about 170,000 clones; over 75% occur once, and the top ten carry 0.77%. The sample was PBMCs or T cells enriched from blood (not recorded which). The receptor source for this set is a woman younger than 30 who had recovered from COVID-19.

The chain joins TRBV5-1 to TRBJ1-2; 7 bases fit TRBD1. The CDR3 has 15 amino acids. Germline loops: CDR1 SGHRS, CDR2 YFSETQ. Germline trimming cut 4 bases from V and 0 bases from J; bases unmatched to any gene: 6. Written as DNA, the CDR3 is TGCGCCAGCAGCGCTAGGGACAGTGCTAACTATGGCTACACCTTC. It is translated as CASSARDSANYGYTF. The full variable domain, with the rest looked up from reference TRBV5-1 and TRBJ1-2, is KAGVTQTPRYLIKTRGQQVTLSCSPISGHRSVSWYQQTPGQGLQFLFEYFSETQRNKGNFPGRFSGRQFSNSRSEMNVSTLELGDSALYLCASSARDSANYGYTFGSGTRLTVV.

The V call is TRBV12-3 or TRBV12-4, the J call TRBJ2-3; D is unclear. The CDR3 extends over 11 amino acids. The V end lost 8 bases, the J end lost 5 bases, and 8 bases lay between the germline ends. CDR3 coding DNA: TGTGCCAGCGGGCAGAGAGATACGCAGTATTTT. It translates to CASGQRDTQYF.

The V call is TRBV10-3, the J call TRBJ1-2; 7 bases fit TRBD1. The CDR3 has 15 residues. The V and J ends lost 0 bases and 5 bases, in that order; junction bases with no gene match: 6. Per germline, CDR1 ENHRY and CDR2 SYGVKD. The CDR3: CAISESPGDRYGYTF. The DNA of the CDR3 is TGTGCCATCAGTGAGTCCCCTGGGGACAGATATGGCTACACCTTC.

V gene TRBV7-9 combines with J gene TRBJ1-1; D is possibly TRBD1 (5 bases). Germline CDR1 SEHNR, CDR2 FQNEAQ (reference sequence). V was pared by 1 base and J by 1 base, with 10 bases between. There are 15 residues in the CDR3. In DNA, the CDR3 is TGTGCCAGCAGCTTAGTCGGCCAGGGGAACACTGAAGCTTTCTTT. As protein: CASSLVGQGNTEAFF.

This clone was counted a few times. The chain joins TRBV18 to TRBJ1-1; no clear D. The CDR3 has 14 amino acids. CDR1 is KGHSH and CDR2 is LQKENI in the germline V gene. Trimming left V 3 bases short and J 3 bases short, with 11 bases between. The CDR3 spells CASSPSRGDTEAFF. CDR3 nucleotides: TGTGCCAGCTCACCCTCCCGGGGAGACACTGAAGCTTTCTTT.

In this sample, this clone turned up once. The rearrangement uses TRBV7-9 and TRBJ1-2, with TRBD1 identical over 7 bases. From germline, CDR1 is SEHNR and CDR2 FQNEAQ (reference sequence). This CDR3 contains 15 residues. Germline trimming cut 5 bases from V and 1 base from J; bases unmatched to any gene: 7. DNA of the CDR3: TGTGCCAGCAGCGTGGGGACAGTTATTAACTATGGCTACACCTTC. Its translation is CASSVGTVINYGYTF.

J is TRBJ2-3 and V is TRBV7-9; TRBD2 agrees at 11 bases. The CDR3 length is 15 residues. The V and J ends lost 5 bases and 2 bases, in that order; junction bases with no gene match: 3. Germline values: CDR1 SEHNR, CDR2 FQNEAQ (reference sequence). CDR3 bases: TGTGCCAGCAGCCGACTAGCGGGACTCACAGATACGCAGTATTTT. This sequence encodes CASSRLAGLTDTQYF.

This chain joins TRBV28 and TRBJ1-3; no reliable D call. Germline assignment: CDR1 MDHEN and CDR2 SYDVKM. CDR3 length: 15 residues. V lost 6 bases, J lost 4 bases, and 16 bases lay in between. CDR3 DNA sequence: TGTGCCAGCAGCGGCCTTGGGCCAGAGGGAAACACCATATATTTT. It yields the protein CASSGLGPEGNTIYF.

The V gene is TRBV23-1, the J gene TRBJ2-4; no clear D. TRBV23-1 carries the ORF label, with uncertain function. V gave up 8 bases and J gave up 4 bases, with 15 bases separating them. The CDR3 is 14 residues long. The CDR3 DNA sequence: TGCGCCAGCCCCATCAGGTCGGCGAAAAACATTCAGTACTTC. Amino acids: CASPIRSAKNIQYF.

The genes are TRBV6-2 or TRBV6-3 and TRBJ1-2, with unresolved D. Per germline, CDR1 MNHEY and CDR2 SVGEGT. V was clipped by 2 bases and J by 7 bases, with 14 bases between them. This CDR3 has 14 residues. The CDR3 sequence: CASSYRRGGSGYTF. The DNA for the CDR3 is TGTGCCAGCAGTTACAGACGGGGAGGGTCTGGCTACACCTTC.

The V and J genes are TRBV20-1 and TRBJ2-6, with 9 bases matching TRBD1. After removal of 3 bases from V and 2 bases from J, the junction contained 2 bases not matched to a gene. The CDR3 spans 15 residues. CDR1 is DFQATT and CDR2 is SNEGSKA in the germline V gene (reference sequence). CDR3 amino acids: CSASGQGTGANVLTF. The CDR3, as DNA: TGCAGTGCTAGTGGACAGGGGACTGGGGCCAACGTCCTGACTTTC.